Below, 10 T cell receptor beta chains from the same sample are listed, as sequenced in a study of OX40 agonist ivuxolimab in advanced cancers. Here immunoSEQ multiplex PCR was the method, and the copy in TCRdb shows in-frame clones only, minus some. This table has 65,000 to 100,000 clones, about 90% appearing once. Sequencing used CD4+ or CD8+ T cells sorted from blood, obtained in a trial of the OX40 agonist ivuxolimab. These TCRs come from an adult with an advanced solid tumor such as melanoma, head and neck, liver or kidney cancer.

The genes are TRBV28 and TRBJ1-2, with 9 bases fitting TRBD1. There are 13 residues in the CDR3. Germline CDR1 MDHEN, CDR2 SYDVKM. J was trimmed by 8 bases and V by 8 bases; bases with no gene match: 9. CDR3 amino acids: CASGYRGREGYTF. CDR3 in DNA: TGTGCCAGCGGATACAGGGGGCGCGAGGGCTACACCTTC.

The CDR3 spells CASRGTRGETQYF. The CDR3 nucleotides are TGTGCCAGCAGGGGGACGCGGGGAGAGACCCAGTACTTC. This chain connects TRBV7-2 to TRBJ2-5; maybe TRBD2 (6 bases). Looked up from germline, CDR1 is SGHTA and CDR2 is FQGNSA. The CDR3 has 13 residues. Trimming stripped 6 bases from V and 4 bases from J, with 12 bases between.

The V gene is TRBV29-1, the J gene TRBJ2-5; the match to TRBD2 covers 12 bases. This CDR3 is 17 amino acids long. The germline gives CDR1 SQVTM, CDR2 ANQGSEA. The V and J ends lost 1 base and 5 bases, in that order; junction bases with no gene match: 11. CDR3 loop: CSVEVGLAGGQGETQYF. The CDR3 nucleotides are TGCAGCGTTGAAGTTGGTCTAGCGGGAGGGCAGGGGGAGACCCAGTACTTC. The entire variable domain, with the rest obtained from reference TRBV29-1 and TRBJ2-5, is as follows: SAVISQKPSRDICQRGTSLTIQCQVDSQVTMMFWYRQQPGQSLTLIATANQGSEATYESGFVIDKFPISRPNLTFSTLTVSNMSPEDSSIYLCSVEVGLAGGQGETQYFGPGTRLLVL.

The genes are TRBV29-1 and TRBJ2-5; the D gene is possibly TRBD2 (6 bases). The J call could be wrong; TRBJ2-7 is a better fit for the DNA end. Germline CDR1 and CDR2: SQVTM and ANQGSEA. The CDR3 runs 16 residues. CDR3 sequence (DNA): TGCAGCGTTCGTGGGACGGTAGCGGCGATGTCCTACGAGCAGTACTTC. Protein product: CSVRGTVAAMSYEQYF.

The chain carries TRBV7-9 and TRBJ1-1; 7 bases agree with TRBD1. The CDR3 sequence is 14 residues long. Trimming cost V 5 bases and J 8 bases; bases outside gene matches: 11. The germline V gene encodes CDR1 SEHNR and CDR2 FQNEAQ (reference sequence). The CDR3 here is CASSPRRVGGEAFF. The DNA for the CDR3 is TGTGCCAGCAGCCCCCGGAGGGTAGGGGGCGAAGCTTTCTTT.

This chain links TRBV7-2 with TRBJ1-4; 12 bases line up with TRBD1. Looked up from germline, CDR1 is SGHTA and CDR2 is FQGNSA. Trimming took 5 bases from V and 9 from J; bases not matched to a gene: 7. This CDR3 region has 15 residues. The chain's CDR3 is CASSRNRDRGQKLFF. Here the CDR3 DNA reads TGTGCCAGCAGCCGAAACCGGGACAGGGGGCAAAAACTGTTTTTT.

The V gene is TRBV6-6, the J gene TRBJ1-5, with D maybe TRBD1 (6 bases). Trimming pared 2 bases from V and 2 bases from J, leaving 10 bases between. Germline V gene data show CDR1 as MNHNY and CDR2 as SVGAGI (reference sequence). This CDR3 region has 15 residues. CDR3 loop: CASSYTPGGNQPQHF. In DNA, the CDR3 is TGTGCCAGCAGTTACACCCCAGGGGGCAATCAGCCCCAGCATTTT.

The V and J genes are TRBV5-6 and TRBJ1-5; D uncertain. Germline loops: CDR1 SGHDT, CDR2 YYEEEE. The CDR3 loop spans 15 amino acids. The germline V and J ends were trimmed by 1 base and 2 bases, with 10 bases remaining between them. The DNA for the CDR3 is TGTGCCAGCAGCTTGACCAAGGTAGGCAATCAGCCCCAGCATTTT. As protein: CASSLTKVGNQPQHF.

Here the CDR3 reads CASSPGQGGQETQYF. The CDR3 region has the DNA TGCGCCAGCAGCCCAGGACAGGGTGGGCAAGAGACCCAGTACTTC. The V gene is TRBV5-1, the J gene TRBJ2-5; TRBD1 aligns across 8 bases. V was clipped by 4 bases and J by 2 bases; unmatched bases: 7. This CDR3 spans 15 amino acids. Germline-derived CDR1 and CDR2 are SGHRS and YFSETQ. The variable domain in full, completed from reference TRBV5-1 and TRBJ2-5, reads KAGVTQTPRYLIKTRGQQVTLSCSPISGHRSVSWYQQTPGQGLQFLFEYFSETQRNKGNFPGRFSGRQFSNSRSEMNVSTLELGDSALYLCASSPGQGGQETQYFGPGTRLLVL.

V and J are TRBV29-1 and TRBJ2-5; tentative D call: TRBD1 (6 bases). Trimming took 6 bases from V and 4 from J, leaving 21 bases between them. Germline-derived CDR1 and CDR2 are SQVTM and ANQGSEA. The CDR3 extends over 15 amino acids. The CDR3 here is CSVGTSSPLRETQYF. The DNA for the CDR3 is TGCAGCGTCGGGACAAGCTCCCCCCTAAGAGAGACCCAGTACTTC.